Sequencing of this T cell receptor (beta chain) was carried out in a study of shared clonotypes between healthy human individuals. V dropped 5 bases and J dropped 7 bases, with 29 bases sitting between them. The CDR3 is made up of 18 amino acids. Per the germline V gene, CDR1 is SGHVS and CDR2 is FQNEAQ. The data were produced by immunoSEQ multiplex PCR, yet TCRdb's version contains in-frame clones alone and is incomplete. This table has about 340,000 clones, around 70% appearing once. Donors, without exception, were Caucasian adults residing in Nashville, Tennessee. The sequence derives from a man aged 30 to 39 in good health. The chain joins TRBV7-8 to TRBJ2-5; D is perhaps TRBD2 (6 bases). Input material: memory CD4+ T cells sorted from blood. Subset: CD45RA-negative fraction. CDR3 DNA sequence: TGTGCCAGCAGCGCGTCCCGAGTCGCGGGTACCGGGGGAGGGACCCAGTACTTC. Amino acids: CASSASRVAGTGGGTQYF.